A single sample gave rise to the 3 T cell receptor beta chains below, sequenced in a study of human T cells and chemical hapten exposure. Time point specified: patch test 1, 2 weeks after DPC sensitization. Treatment here: therapeutic diphenylcyclopropenone sensitization with weekly scalp DPC. One entry per CDR3 protein, called by TCRdb with MiXCR from the RACE reads. Among about 99,000 distinct CDR3 sequences listed, roughly 12% were seen once. This specimen consisted of whole blood, obtained in connection with sensitization to the hapten diphenylcyclopropenone (DPC). These receptor sequences come from a woman aged 35 to 49 with alopecia areata. Some clones in this sample may be carry-over from other donors' samples.

This clonotype was counted at least ten times. As DNA, the CDR3 is TGTGCCATCAGTGAGTCGGGCGGGTCCAGCTCCTACGAGCAGTACTTC. The encoded protein is CAISESGGSSSYEQYF. The chain recombines TRBV10-3 with TRBJ2-7; maybe TRBD2 (5 bases). Trimming left V 0 bases short and J 0 bases short, with 12 bases between. Germline-derived CDR1 and CDR2 are ENHRY and SYGVKD. The CDR3 contains 16 residues.

The sample holds a few counts of this clonotype. The CDR3 spells CASSYGRNSEQYF. The CDR3 nucleotides read TGTGCCAGCAGTTACGGGCGGAACTCCGAGCAGTACTTC. The chain joins TRBV6-5 to TRBJ2-7; the D is unclear. The ends were cut back, 2 bases at V and 6 bases at J, with 11 bases in the middle. Germline CDR1 is MNHEY and CDR2 is SVGAGI. The CDR3 has 13 amino acids.

About this clonotype itself: A much bigger clone sits one base away, suggesting this may be a read error. The chain couples TRBV20-1 to TRBJ1-1; D perhaps matches TRBD1 (5 bases). With 3 bases removed from V and 6 bases from J, the gap between germline ends came to 14 bases. The CDR3 has 13 residues. Germline CDR1 DFQATT, CDR2 SNEGSKA (reference sequence). The CDR3 nucleotides read TGCAGTGCTAGGGGCCTGACAGTCCCTGAAGCTTTCTTT. It translates to CSARGLTVPEAFF.